This T cell receptor beta chain came from a study of CD4 T cells in relation to SARS-CoV-2 and coronaviruses (dated by TCRdb to the early 2020s). Some background on the complete study: Shared crossreactive spike epitopes were mapped to their HLA restriction using patient-derived lymphoblastoid cell lines. At the level of individual TCR clonotypes, the study measured memory CD4+ T cell crossreactivity between SARS-CoV-2 spike protein and common cold coronavirus spike proteins. The Adaptive Biotechnologies TCR-sequencing kit was used for samples from three pre-COVID donors and for the naive versus memory experiments, whereas the other data were Illumina-based. For other donors in the study, expansion assays were sequenced with a different, Illumina-based TCR-beta assay.

A word on this clone: Its antigen target is currently unknown. Per-nucleotide qualities are absent, and no much larger clonotype sits a single base away.

CD4+ T cells from unexposed donors were collected before the COVID-19 pandemic (2011-2018). Naive and memory CD4+ T cells were separated from cryopreserved PBMCs through CD4 enrichment, which was followed by EasySep naive CD4+ T cell enrichment. The leukapheresis product used for the unexposed donors was purchased from a commercial source. PBMCs were isolated from leukapheresis product or whole blood by Ficoll-Paque PLUS gradient centrifugation. The PBMCs went either fresh into the expansion assay or into cryopreservation at -140 degrees C. The QIAamp Micro DNA Kit was used to extract genomic DNA from the CD4+ T cells. Deep-resolution immunoSEQ TCR-beta sequencing was performed on DNA from uncultured naive and memory CD4+ T cells. Per the source publication's procedure: During preprocessing, nonproductive sequences were removed, as were CDR3s that did not start with C, did not end with F or W, or were shorter than 7 amino acids. Cultured and uncultured naive and memory CD4+ repertoires were searched for previously identified spike- and CEF-reactive CDR3s. CDR3 homology was quantified as pairwise Levenshtein distance, calculated with the stringdist R package after three terminal residues were trimmed from each end. Sourced from immuneACCESS, this table was stored by TCRdb with only in-frame sequences that have V and J called. A share of the clones is absent; for the studies checked, an unresolved V gene accounts for under half, and the remainder has no known explanation. For V, J and clone size, that table is used; D and trimming come from the DNA. The sample contains 60,000 to 85,000 clones, over 90% of them found a single time. The top ten constitute approximately 0.21% of the sample.

According to the germline V gene (reference sequence), CDR1 reads DFQATT and CDR2 reads SNEGSKA. From the cysteine up to the phenylalanine, the CDR3 has a length of 13 residues. The sequence is cut down to CDR3 DNA, 39 bases in frame from base 1. V and J are truncated by 3 bases and 4 bases respectively, leaving an intervening sequence of 12 bases. Overall study outcomes, separate from this receptor: Memory CD4+ clonotypes crossrecognizing SARS-CoV-2 and at least one common cold coronavirus spike were found in approximately 60% of donors. Because no donor provided both pre-pandemic and post-infection samples, tracing the source of pre-existing responses was limited. Small numbers of patients and of tested TCRs were a limitation of the study. Naive versus memory sequencing indicated the assay detects memory recall responses rather than primary responses primed during culture. Compared with monoreactive clones, crossreactive clones had significantly weaker SARS-CoV-2-driven expansion, a result consistent with antigenic imprinting. Since the crossreactivity analysis centred on spike protein, crossreactivity against other viral proteins was not assessed.

Here the chain combines TRBV20-1 and TRBJ1-1; too little of a D gene remains to name it. The material sequenced was naive CD4+ T cells from PBMCs. This specimen's cell subset or site label, interpreted: naive CD4+ T cells isolated by negative enrichment. This TCR was sampled from a human donor in good health. CDR3 loop: CSASWGSGTEAFF. Here is the DNA: TGCAGTGCTAGTTGGGGTTCAGGCACTGAAGCTTTCTTT.